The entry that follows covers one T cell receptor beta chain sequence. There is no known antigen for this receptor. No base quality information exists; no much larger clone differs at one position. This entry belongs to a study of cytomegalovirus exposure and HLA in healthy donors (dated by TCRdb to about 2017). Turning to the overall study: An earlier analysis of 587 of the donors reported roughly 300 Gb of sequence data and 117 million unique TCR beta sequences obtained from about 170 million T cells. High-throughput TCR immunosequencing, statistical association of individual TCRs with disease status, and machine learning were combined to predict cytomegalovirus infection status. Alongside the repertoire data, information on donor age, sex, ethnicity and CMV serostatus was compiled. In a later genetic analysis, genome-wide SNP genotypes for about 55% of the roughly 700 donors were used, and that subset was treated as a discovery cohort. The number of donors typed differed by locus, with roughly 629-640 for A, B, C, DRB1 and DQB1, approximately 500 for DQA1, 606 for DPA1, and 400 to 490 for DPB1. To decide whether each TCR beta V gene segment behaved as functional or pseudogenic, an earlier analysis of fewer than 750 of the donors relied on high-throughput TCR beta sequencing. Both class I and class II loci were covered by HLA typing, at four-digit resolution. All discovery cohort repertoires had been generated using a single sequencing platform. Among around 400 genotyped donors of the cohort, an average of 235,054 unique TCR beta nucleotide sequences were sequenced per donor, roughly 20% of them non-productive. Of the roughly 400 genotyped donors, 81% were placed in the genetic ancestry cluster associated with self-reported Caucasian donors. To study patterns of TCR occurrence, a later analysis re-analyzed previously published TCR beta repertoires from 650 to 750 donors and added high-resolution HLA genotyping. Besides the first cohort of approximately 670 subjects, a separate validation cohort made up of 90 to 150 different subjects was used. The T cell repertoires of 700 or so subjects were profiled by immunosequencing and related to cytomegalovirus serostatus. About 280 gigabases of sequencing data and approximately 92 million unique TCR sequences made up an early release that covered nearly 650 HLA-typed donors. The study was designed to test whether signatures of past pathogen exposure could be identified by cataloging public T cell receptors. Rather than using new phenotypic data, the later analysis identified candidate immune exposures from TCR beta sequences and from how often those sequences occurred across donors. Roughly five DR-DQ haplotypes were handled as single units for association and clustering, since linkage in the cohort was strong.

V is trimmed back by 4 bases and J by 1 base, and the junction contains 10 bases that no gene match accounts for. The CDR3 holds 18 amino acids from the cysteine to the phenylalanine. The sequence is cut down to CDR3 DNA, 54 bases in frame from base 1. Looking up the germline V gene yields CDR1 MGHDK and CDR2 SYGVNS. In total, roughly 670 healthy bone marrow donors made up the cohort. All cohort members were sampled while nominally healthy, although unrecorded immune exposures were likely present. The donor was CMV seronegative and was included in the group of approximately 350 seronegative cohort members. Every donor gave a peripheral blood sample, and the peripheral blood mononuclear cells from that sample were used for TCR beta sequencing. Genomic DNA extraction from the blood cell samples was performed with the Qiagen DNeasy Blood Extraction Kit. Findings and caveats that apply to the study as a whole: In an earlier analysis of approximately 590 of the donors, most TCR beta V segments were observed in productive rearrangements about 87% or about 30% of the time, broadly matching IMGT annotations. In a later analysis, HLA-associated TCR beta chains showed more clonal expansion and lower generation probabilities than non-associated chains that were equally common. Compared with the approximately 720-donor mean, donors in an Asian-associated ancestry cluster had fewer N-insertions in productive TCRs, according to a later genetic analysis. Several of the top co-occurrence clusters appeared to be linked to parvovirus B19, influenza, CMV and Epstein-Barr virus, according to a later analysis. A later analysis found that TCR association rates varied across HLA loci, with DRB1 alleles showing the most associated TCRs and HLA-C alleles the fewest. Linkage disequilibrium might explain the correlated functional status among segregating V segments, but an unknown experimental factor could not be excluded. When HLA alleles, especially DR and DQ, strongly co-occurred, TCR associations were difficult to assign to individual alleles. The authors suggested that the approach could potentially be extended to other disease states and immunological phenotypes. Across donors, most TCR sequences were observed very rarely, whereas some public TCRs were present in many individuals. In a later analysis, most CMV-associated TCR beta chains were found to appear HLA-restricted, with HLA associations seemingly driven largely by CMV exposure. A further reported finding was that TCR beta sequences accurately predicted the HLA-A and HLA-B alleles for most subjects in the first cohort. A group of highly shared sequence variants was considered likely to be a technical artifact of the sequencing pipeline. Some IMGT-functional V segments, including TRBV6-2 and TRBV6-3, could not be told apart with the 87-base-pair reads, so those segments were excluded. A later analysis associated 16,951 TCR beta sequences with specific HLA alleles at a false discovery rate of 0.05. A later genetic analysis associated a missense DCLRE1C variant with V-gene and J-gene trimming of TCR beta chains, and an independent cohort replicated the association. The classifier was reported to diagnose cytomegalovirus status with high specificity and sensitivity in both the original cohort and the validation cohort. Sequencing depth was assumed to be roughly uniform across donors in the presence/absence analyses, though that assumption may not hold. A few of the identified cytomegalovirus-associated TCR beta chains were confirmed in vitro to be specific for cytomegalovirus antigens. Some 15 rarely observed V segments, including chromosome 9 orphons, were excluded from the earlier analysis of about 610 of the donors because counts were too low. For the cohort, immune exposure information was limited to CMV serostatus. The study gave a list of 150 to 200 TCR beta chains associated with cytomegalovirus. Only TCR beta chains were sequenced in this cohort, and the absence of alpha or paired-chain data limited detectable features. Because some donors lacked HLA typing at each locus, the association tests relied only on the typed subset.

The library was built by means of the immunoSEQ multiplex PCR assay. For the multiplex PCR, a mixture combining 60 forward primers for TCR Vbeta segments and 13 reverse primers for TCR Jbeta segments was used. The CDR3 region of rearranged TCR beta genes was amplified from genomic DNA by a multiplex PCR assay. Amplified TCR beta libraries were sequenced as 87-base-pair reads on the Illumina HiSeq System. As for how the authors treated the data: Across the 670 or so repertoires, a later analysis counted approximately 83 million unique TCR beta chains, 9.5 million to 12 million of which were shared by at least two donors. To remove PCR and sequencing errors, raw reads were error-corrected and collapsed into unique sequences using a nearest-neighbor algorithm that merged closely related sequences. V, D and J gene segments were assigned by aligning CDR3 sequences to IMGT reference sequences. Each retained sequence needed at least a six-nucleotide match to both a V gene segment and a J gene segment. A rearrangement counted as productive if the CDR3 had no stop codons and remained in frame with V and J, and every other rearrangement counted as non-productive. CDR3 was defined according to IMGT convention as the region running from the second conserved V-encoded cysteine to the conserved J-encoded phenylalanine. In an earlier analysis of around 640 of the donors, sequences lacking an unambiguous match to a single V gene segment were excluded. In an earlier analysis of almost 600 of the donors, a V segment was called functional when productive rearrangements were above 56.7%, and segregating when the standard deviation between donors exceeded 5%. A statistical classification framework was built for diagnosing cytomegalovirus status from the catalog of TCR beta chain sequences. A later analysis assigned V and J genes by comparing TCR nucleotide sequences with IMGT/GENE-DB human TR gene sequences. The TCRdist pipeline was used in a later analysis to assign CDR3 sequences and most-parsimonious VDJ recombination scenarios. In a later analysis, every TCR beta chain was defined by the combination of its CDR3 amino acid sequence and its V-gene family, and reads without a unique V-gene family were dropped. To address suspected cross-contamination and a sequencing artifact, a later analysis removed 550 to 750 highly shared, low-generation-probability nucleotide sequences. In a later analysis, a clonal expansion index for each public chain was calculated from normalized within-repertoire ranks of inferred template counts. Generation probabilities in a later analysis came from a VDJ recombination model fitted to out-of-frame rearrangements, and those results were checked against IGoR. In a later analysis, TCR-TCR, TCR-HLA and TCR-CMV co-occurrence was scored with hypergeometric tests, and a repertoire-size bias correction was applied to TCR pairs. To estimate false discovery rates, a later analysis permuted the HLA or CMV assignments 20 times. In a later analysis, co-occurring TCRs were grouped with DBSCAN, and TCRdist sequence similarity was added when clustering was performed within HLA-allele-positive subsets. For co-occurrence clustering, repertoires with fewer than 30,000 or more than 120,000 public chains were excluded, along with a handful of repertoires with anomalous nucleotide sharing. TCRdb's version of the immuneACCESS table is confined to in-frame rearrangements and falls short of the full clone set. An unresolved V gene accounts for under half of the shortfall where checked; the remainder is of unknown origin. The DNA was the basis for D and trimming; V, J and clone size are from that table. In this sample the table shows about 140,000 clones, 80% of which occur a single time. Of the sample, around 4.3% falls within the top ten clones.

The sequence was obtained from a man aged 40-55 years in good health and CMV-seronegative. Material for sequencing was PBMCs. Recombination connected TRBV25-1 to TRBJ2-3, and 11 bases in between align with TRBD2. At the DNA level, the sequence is TGTGCCAGCAGTGGTAGGCTAGCGGGGGGCGGTGGCACAGATACGCAGTATTTT. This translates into CASSGRLAGGGGTDTQYF. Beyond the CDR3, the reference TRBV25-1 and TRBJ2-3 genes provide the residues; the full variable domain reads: EADIYQTPRYLVIGTGKKITLECSQTMGHDKMYWYQQDPGMELHLIHYSYGVNSTEKGDLSSESTVSRIRTEHFPLTLESARPSHTSQYLCASSGRLAGGGGTDTQYFGPGTRLTVL.